This T cell receptor beta chain was identified during a study of cytomegalovirus exposure and HLA in healthy donors. Germline CDR1 and CDR2: SGDLS and YYNGEE. The CDR3 has 15 amino acids. The ends were cut back, 6 bases at V and 2 bases at J, with 18 bases in the middle. With 60 Vbeta and 13 Jbeta primers, the PCR was carried out. The protocol was immunoSEQ multiplex PCR, while the TCRdb copy is restricted to in-frame clones and leaves out a portion. The sample lists 55,000 to 80,000 clones; 75% were seen once. Worth noting for this clone: Its cognate antigen is unknown.

General observations from the study: Highly shared variants forming one cluster were likely a sequencing artifact. Earlier analysis found most TCR beta V segments productive about 87% or about 30% of the time.

The sequenced material came from PBMCs. This TCR derives from a woman aged 30 to 39 in good health and CMV-seropositive. The V gene is TRBV9, the J gene TRBJ2-7; D is unresolved. CDR3 loop: CASTRNGSLTYEQYF. The CDR3, as DNA: TGTGCCAGCACCCGGAACGGGTCCTTAACCTACGAGCAGTACTTC.